This T cell receptor beta chain was recorded in a study of technical replicates of blood from a handful of donors. The germline gives CDR1 MGHDK, CDR2 SYGVNS. The CDR3 totals 17 residues. V lost 6 bases and J 2 bases, leaving 22 bases between the germline ends. Profiled with immunoSEQ multiplex PCR; TCRdb holds only in-frame clones, not every one. The data show about 73,000 clones, approximately 93% seen once. This clonotype was sampled from a human donor in good health. The chain recombines TRBV25-1 with TRBJ1-2, with D unclear. Sequenced input: T cells isolated from PBMCs. The CDR3 sequence: CASSDLGEPTGNYGYTF. In DNA form, the CDR3 reads TGTGCCAGCAGCGACCTAGGAGAGCCTACGGGGAACTATGGCTACACCTTC.